The clone carrying this T cell receptor (beta chain) was counted a few times. Its matching antigen is unknown. The TCR beta CDR3 regions underwent amplification from RNA transcripts. Amplification began with first-round RT-PCR using HTBI primers, then second-round multiplex PCR was performed. TCRdb fed the multiplex PCR reads into MiXCR, producing one record per CDR3 protein. Of over a million distinct CDR3 sequences listed, less than 45% were seen once; the top ten hold around 10%. This sample is drawn from a study of Graves' ophthalmopathy and Graves' hyperthyroidism. In the study overall: Stable hyperthyroidism denotes an absence of ophthalmopathy throughout 18 months of follow-up.

Patients were diagnosed from clinical symptoms, serum thyroxine, TRAb, thyroid ultrasound and orbital computed tomography. V was trimmed by 3 bases and J by 4 bases, leaving 12 bases between them. This CDR3 has 14 amino acids. Overall study results and limits: Sensitivity of roughly 88% and specificity of 65% to 83% were achieved when a 13-signature model separated ophthalmopathy from stable hyperthyroidism. In predicting ophthalmopathy progression, the model reached over 55% sensitivity and 72% to 80% specificity.

The chain carries TRBV12-3 or TRBV12-4 and TRBJ2-5; tentatively, D is TRBD1 or TRBD2 (5 bases each). This clonotype was sampled from an adult man with Graves' hyperthyroidism. What was sequenced was peripheral blood or thyroid tissue (not recorded which). In DNA, the CDR3 is TGTGCCAGCAGTTTGATGGGGGACCCAGAGACCCAGTACTTC. It codes for CASSLMGDPETQYF.